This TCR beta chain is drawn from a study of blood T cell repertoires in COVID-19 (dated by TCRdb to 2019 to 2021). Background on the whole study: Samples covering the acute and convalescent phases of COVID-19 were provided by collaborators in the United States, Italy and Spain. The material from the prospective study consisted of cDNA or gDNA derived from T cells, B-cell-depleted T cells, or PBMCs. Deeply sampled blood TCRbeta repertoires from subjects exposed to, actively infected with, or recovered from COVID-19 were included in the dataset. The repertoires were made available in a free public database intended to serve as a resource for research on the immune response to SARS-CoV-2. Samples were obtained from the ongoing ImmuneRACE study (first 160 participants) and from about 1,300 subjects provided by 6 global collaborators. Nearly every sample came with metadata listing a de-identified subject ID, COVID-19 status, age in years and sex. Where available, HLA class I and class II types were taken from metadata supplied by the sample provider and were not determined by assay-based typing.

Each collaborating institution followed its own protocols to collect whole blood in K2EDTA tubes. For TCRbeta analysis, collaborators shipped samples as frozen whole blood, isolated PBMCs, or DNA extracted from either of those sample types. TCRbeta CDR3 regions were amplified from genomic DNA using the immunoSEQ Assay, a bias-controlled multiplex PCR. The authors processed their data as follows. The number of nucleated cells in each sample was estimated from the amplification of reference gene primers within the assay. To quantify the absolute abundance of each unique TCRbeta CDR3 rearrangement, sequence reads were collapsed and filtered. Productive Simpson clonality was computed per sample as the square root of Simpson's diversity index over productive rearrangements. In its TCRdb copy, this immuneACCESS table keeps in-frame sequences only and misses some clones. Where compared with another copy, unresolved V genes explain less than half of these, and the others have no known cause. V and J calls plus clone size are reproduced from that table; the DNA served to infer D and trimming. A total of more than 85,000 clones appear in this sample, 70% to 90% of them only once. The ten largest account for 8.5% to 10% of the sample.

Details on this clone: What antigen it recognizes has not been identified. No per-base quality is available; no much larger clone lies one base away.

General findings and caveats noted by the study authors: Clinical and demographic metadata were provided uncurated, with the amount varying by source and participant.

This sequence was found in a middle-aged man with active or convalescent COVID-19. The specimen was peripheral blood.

The DNA sequence follows: TGCGCCAGCAGCTTGGGACTAGCGGTAGATACGCAGTATTTT. It translates as CASSLGLAVDTQYF. The rearrangement joined TRBV5-1 to TRBJ2-3, and 9 junction bases match TRBD2. The CDR3 covers 14 residues, taking in both the cysteine and the phenylalanine. The kept DNA is CDR3 alone, 42 bases in frame from the first base. Reading the germline V gene gives CDR1 SGHRS and CDR2 YFSETQ. The junction shows trimming of 0 bases on V and 5 bases on J, and the gene matches do not reach 1 base of it. The full variable domain, completed from the reference TRBV5-1 and TRBJ2-3 proteins outside the CDR3, reads KAGVTQTPRYLIKTRGQQVTLSCSPISGHRSVSWYQQTPGQGLQFLFEYFSETQRNKGNFPGRFSGRQFSNSRSEMNVSTLELGDSALYLCASSLGLAVDTQYFGPGTRLTVL.